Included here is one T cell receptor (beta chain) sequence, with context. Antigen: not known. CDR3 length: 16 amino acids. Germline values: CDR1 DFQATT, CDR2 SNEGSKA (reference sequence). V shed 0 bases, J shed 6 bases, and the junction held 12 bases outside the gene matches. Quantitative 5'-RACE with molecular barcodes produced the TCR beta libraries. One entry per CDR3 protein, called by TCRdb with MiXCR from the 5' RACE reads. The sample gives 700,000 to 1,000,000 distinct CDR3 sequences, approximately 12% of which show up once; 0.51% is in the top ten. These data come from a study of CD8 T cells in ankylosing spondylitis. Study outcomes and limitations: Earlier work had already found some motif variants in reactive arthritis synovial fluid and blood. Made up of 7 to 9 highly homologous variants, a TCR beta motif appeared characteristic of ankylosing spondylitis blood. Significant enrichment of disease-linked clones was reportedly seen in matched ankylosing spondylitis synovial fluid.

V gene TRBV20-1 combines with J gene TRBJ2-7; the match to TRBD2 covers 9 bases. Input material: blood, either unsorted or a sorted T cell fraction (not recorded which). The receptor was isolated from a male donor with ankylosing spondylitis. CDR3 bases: TGCAGTGCTAGAGATTCGAAGCGGGAGGTAGGAAGCGAGCAGTACTTC. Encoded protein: CSARDSKREVGSEQYF.